Following are 19 T cell receptor beta chains from one sample sequenced in a study of CD8 T cells in Susac syndrome. It was with random hexamers that about 0.45 to 1 ug RNA was reverse transcribed. Using its own MiXCR run on the immunoSEQ multiplex PCR reads, TCRdb lists one record per CDR3 protein. The sample carries some 180,000 distinct CDR3 sequences, roughly 94% recorded once. The sample taken for sequencing was CD4+ T cells from PBMCs. These receptors originate from a human donor with Susac syndrome.

The CDR3 sequence is CASSLLQGRMNGYTF. CDR3 nucleotide sequence: TGCGCCAGCAGCTTGCTTCAGGGGAGAATGAATGGCTACACCTTC. The gene calls are TRBV5-1 and TRBJ1-2; tentative D call: TRBD1 (6 bases). The CDR3 runs to 15 residues. V lost 1 base, J lost 6 bases, and 16 bases lay in between. Germline V gene data show CDR1 as SGHRS and CDR2 as YFSETQ.

V is TRBV6-5 and J is TRBJ2-7; no clear D. The CDR3 covers 13 residues. V lost 2 bases, J lost 1 base, and 6 bases lay in between. Per germline, CDR1 MNHEY and CDR2 SVGAGI. The CDR3 sequence: CASSYRSSYEQYF. In DNA form, the CDR3 reads TGTGCCAGCAGTTACCGCTCTTCCTACGAGCAGTACTTC.

The chain is built from TRBV20-1 and TRBJ2-7, with 7 nucleotides matching TRBD1. The V gene's germline CDR1 is DFQATT and CDR2 SNEGSKA (reference sequence). V trimming: 6 bases; J trimming: 5 bases; junction bases outside the gene matches: 10. CDR3 length: 13 residues. The chain's CDR3 is CSALRQGINEQYF. The DNA of the CDR3 is TGCAGTGCCCTGAGACAGGGTATCAACGAGCAGTACTTC.

V usage is TRBV4-2 and J usage is TRBJ2-1; 10 bases are shared with TRBD2. Germline V gene lookup returns CDR1 LGHNA and CDR2 YNFKEQ. V lost 3 bases to trimming and J lost 5 bases; unmatched junction nucleotides: 4. CDR3 length equals 15 residues. CDR3 bases: TGTGCCAGCAGCCATGCTGGACTAGCGGACAATGAGCAGTTCTTC. This sequence encodes CASSHAGLADNEQFF.

The chain couples TRBV4-2 to TRBJ2-1, with 7 bases fitting TRBD2. V shed 1 base, J shed 7 bases, and the junction held 1 base outside the gene matches. This CDR3 has 13 amino acids. Germline CDR1 LGHNA, CDR2 YNFKEQ. CDR3 amino acids: CASSQGSGNEQFF. CDR3 in DNA: TGTGCCAGCAGCCAAGGTAGCGGGAATGAGCAGTTCTTC.

V is TRBV11-2 and J is TRBJ2-5; 11 bases agree with TRBD1. In germline, CDR1 is SGHAT, CDR2 FQNNGV. The CDR3 covers 16 residues. The ends lost 5 bases at V and 4 bases at J; junction bases unmatched: 9. CDR3 sequence: CASSLLSGQGGETQYF. The CDR3 nucleotides read TGTGCCAGCAGCCTACTCTCGGGACAGGGGGGAGAGACCCAGTACTTC.

The rearrangement links TRBV27 to TRBJ2-7; D remains ambiguous. Germline loops: CDR1 MNHEY, CDR2 SMNVEV (reference sequence). V was trimmed by 10 bases and J by 5 bases, leaving 24 bases between them. This CDR3 spans 15 amino acids. CDR3 sequence reads: CANGFPPVVYHEQYF. The CDR3, as DNA: TGTGCCAACGGGTTTCCGCCGGTTGTATATCACGAGCAGTACTTC.

The CDR3 DNA sequence: TGCGCCAGCAGCCCTAATGACCTAAAGACCTTGAATGAGCAGTTCTTC. Residues: CASSPNDLKTLNEQFF. The chain carries TRBV5-1 and TRBJ2-1; D is uncertain. V was cut by 4 bases and J by 7 bases, with 21 bases left in between. This CDR3 comprises 16 residues. Germline V lookup: CDR1 SGHRS, CDR2 YFSETQ. Complete variable domain (other parts from reference TRBV5-1 and TRBJ2-1): KAGVTQTPRYLIKTRGQQVTLSCSPISGHRSVSWYQQTPGQGLQFLFEYFSETQRNKGNFPGRFSGRQFSNSRSEMNVSTLELGDSALYLCASSPNDLKTLNEQFFGPGTRLTVL.

CDR3 DNA sequence: TGTGCCAGCAGTTACCTACCAGGGGAAGAGACCCAGTACTTC. The encoded protein is CASSYLPGEETQYF. The chain has TRBV6-5 and TRBJ2-5; possibly TRBD1 for D (6 bases). Germline V CDR1 and CDR2: MNHEY, SVGAGI. Trimming took 2 bases from V and 3 from J, leaving 10 bases between them. This CDR3 is built from 14 residues.

The chain is built from TRBV30 and TRBJ1-1, with TRBD1 matching over 8 bases. Germline CDR1 reads GTSNPN; CDR2 reads SVGIG (reference sequence). The CDR3 consists of 14 residues. J was trimmed by 1 base and V by 3 bases; bases with no gene match: 4. In DNA, the CDR3 is TGTGCCTGGAGGTGGACAGGGTGGAACACTGAAGCTTTCTTT. It specifies CAWRWTGWNTEAFF.

This chain links TRBV27 with TRBJ2-3; D is possibly TRBD2 (6 bases). Between the trimmed V and J ends, which lost 2 bases and 2 bases, there was a span of 14 bases. Germline assignment: CDR1 MNHEY and CDR2 SMNVEV (reference sequence). The CDR3 sequence is 16 residues long. The CDR3 loop is CASSLRPGGYTDTQYF. The CDR3 DNA follows: TGTGCCAGCAGTTTACGCCCCGGGGGATACACAGATACGCAGTATTTT.

V is TRBV20-1 and J is TRBJ1-2; perhaps TRBD1 as D (6 bases). Trimming pared 6 bases from V and 0 bases from J, leaving 11 bases between. Germline assignment: CDR1 DFQATT and CDR2 SNEGSKA (reference sequence). This CDR3 comprises 13 residues. For the CDR3, the DNA is TGCAGTGCGAGGGACATCACTAACTATGGCTACACCTTC. It specifies CSARDITNYGYTF.

The CDR3, as DNA: TGTGCCTCTGAGCGGGGGGGCTTGGAGACCCAGTACTTC. This sequence encodes CASERGGLETQYF. V is TRBV30 and J is TRBJ2-5; 10 bases line up with TRBD2. This CDR3 spans 13 amino acids. Germline assignment: CDR1 GTSNPN and CDR2 SVGIG (reference sequence). After removal of 7 bases from V and 5 bases from J, the junction contained 7 bases not matched to a gene.

The chain employs TRBV18 and TRBJ2-1; D remains ambiguous. V lost 2 bases and J 4 bases, leaving 9 bases between the germline ends. The germline gives CDR1 KGHSH, CDR2 LQKENI. The length of the CDR3 is 14 residues. CDR3 in DNA: TGTGCCAGCTCACCAGGATGGCAGTACAATGAGCAGTTCTTC. Its translation: CASSPGWQYNEQFF.

CDR3 DNA: TGTGCCAGCAGCTTAAAGGGGAGCACCGGGGAGCTGTTTTTT. It specifies CASSLKGSTGELFF. The chain combines TRBV7-2 with TRBJ2-2; D may match TRBD1 or TRBD2 (5 bases each). CDR1 and CDR2 from the germline V gene are SGHTA and FQGNSA. The CDR3 runs to 14 residues. Trimming removed 2 bases from V and 4 bases from J, with 8 bases in between.

The chain carries TRBV5-1 and TRBJ1-1, with D unresolved. Looked up from germline, CDR1 is SGHRS and CDR2 is YFSETQ. CDR3 size: 14 residues. Between the trimmed V and J ends, which lost 5 bases and 5 bases, there was a span of 16 bases. In DNA form, the CDR3 reads TGCGCCAGCAGTCCCACGGCCCTGGGTACTGAAGCTTTCTTT. This codes for CASSPTALGTEAFF.

The V and J genes are TRBV20-1 and TRBJ1-5; 7 nucleotides align to TRBD1. J was trimmed by 2 bases and V by 3 bases; bases with no gene match: 4. Germline V gene lookup returns CDR1 DFQATT and CDR2 SNEGSKA (reference sequence). The CDR3 loop spans 14 amino acids. The DNA for the CDR3 is TGCAGTGCTAGCACAGGGGCGGGCAATCAGCCCCAGCATTTT. Translation: CSASTGAGNQPQHF.

The CDR3 protein is CSVNRALGGYTF. As DNA, the CDR3 is TGCAGCGTCAACAGGGCTCTTGGGGGCTACACCTTC. This chain uses TRBV29-1 with TRBJ1-2; a weak D match, TRBD1 (6 bases). CDR3 length: 12 amino acids. V lost 6 bases and J 8 bases, leaving 16 bases between the germline ends. Germline assignment: CDR1 SQVTM and CDR2 ANQGSEA. Drawing the rest from reference TRBV29-1 and TRBJ1-2, the complete variable domain is SAVISQKPSRDICQRGTSLTIQCQVDSQVTMMFWYRQQPGQSLTLIATANQGSEATYESGFVIDKFPISRPNLTFSTLTVSNMSPEDSSIYLCSVNRALGGYTFGSGTRLTVV.

The chain recombines TRBV20-1 with TRBJ2-3; no clear D. V lost 0 bases, J lost 0 bases, and 7 bases lay in between. CDR3 length: 14 residues. Germline CDR1 DFQATT, CDR2 SNEGSKA (reference sequence). As DNA, the CDR3 is TGCAGTGCTAGAGAGGTTCCCAGCACAGATACGCAGTATTTT. Its translation is CSAREVPSTDTQYF.